The T cell receptor (beta chain) described here comes from a study of blood T cell repertoires in COVID-19. Study context: From the United States, Italy and Spain came samples of acute and convalescent COVID-19.

Study processing details: Amplification of reference gene primers provided the estimated nucleated cell counts. Assay: immunoSEQ multiplex PCR; the TCRdb copy retains only in-frame clones and omits some. V and J calls and clone size are copied from that table; D and trimming were computed from the DNA. The sample has around 280,000 clones, 90% seen once; the top ten hold 1.7%. Donors were grouped by their self-reported clinical history. Trimming took off 3 bases at V and 3 bases at J, with 18 bases between the two ends. The CDR3 length is 15 residues. Germline CDR1 reads SQVTM; CDR2 reads ANQGSEA. V gene TRBV29-1 combines with J gene TRBJ2-7, with D possibly being TRBD2 (6 bases). This TCR came from a young woman with acute COVID-19. The specimen sequenced was PBMCs or T cells enriched from blood (not recorded which). In DNA form, the CDR3 reads TGCAGCGTTGACTTTCGACGGGGGAACCTCTACGAGCAGTACTTC. This codes for CSVDFRRGNLYEQYF.